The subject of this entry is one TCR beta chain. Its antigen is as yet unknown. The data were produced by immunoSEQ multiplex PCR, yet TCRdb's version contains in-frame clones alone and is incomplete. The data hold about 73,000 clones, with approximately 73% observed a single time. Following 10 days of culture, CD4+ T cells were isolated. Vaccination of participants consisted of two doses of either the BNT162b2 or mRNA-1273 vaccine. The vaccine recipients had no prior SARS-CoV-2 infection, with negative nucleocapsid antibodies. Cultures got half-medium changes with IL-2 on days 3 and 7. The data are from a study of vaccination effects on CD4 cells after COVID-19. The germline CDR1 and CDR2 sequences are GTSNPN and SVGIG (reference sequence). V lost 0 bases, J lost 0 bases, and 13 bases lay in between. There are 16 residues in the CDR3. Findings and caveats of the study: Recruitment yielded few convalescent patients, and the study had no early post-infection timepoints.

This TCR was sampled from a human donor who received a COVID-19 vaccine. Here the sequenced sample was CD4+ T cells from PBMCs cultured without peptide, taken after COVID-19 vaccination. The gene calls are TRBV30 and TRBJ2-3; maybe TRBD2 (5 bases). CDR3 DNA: TGTGCCTGGAGTGTAGTCTGGGGAGCTAGCACAGATACGCAGTATTTT. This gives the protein CAWSVVWGASTDTQYF.